This T cell receptor beta chain was profiled in a study of CD8+ T cells in alopecia areata. Study-level information: It was oral tofacitinib, at 5 to 10 mg twice daily, that treated patients received.

cDNA serving as the sequencing template came from extracted, reverse transcribed RNA. Data came from immunoSEQ multiplex PCR; TCRdb stores just in-frame clones and leaves some out. The sample holds 120,000 to 150,000 clones; around 86% are singletons and the top ten take about 15%. The CDR3 is 14 residues long. Germline V CDR1 and CDR2: SGHNT, YYREEE (reference sequence). Trimming cost V 3 bases and J 4 bases, with 14 bases left between them. This clone was found once. Sequenced here: CD8+ T cells sorted from blood, sampled at week 0. V and J are TRBV5-4 and TRBJ2-7; D is unresolved. This TCR was sampled from a human donor with alopecia areata. The CDR3 DNA is TGTGCCAGCAGCTATAAGCCCTCATATTACGAGCAGTACTTC. Protein sequence: CASSYKPSYYEQYF.